These 18 T cell receptor beta chains were all obtained from the same sample, sequenced in a study of T cells in localized non-small cell lung cancer (dated by TCRdb to 2020 to 2021). Preparation of the library involved the immunoSEQ multiplex PCR assay. Not all clones reach the TCRdb copy of this immuneACCESS table, which keeps in-frame sequences only. Checked studies attribute under half of the gap to unresolved V genes and leave the rest unexplained. Within this sample are tens of thousands of clones, with more than 75% of them counted one time only. The leading ten clones occupy approximately 6.1% of the sample. The specimen was PBMCs, collected before any cancer treatment. These receptors all come from a man between 40 and 75 years old with stage II lung adenocarcinoma.

The V call is TRBV30, the J call TRBJ2-7; TRBD1 or TRBD2 may be the D gene (5 bases each). This CDR3 has 13 amino acids. Germline V lookup: CDR1 GTSNPN, CDR2 SVGIG (reference sequence). Trimming shortened V by 3 bases and J by 2 bases, and 11 bases separated the two germline ends. The CDR3, as DNA: TGTGCCTGGAGCTTTCAGGGACCCTACGAGCAGTACTTC. It is translated as CAWSFQGPYEQYF.

The sample holds one count of this clone. The chain links TRBV6-6 to TRBJ1-2; 9 bases are a match to TRBD1. In germline, CDR1 is MNHNY, CDR2 SVGAGI (reference sequence). CDR3 length: 16 amino acids. J lost 8 bases, V lost 0 bases, and 10 bases had no gene match. In nucleotides, the CDR3 is TGTGCCAGCAGTTACTCGACCCGACAGGGGGTGCTGGGCTACACCTTC. It translates to CASSYSTRQGVLGYTF.

The rearrangement uses TRBV27 and TRBJ1-4; a weak D match, TRBD1 (6 bases). CDR1 is MNHEY, CDR2 SMNVEV, per germline (reference sequence). V was shortened by 3 bases and J by 7 bases, with 12 bases between the two germline ends. This CDR3 is 14 amino acids long. Here the CDR3 reads CASSFNREGEKLFF. CDR3 DNA: TGTGCCAGCAGTTTCAACAGGGAGGGTGAAAAACTGTTTTTT.

This chain connects TRBV7-2 to TRBJ1-2; D not certain. V dropped 3 bases and J dropped 5 bases, with 10 bases sitting between them. Germline CDR1 is SGHTA and CDR2 is FQGNSA. This CDR3 is built from 13 residues. CDR3 bases: TGTGCCAGCAGCTTGGGGTTGCAGTATGGCTACACCTTC. Protein: CASSLGLQYGYTF.

This chain uses TRBV9 with TRBJ2-7; 9 bases line up with TRBD1. This CDR3 contains 15 residues. Germline V gene sequence: CDR1 SGDLS, CDR2 YYNGEE. The trim removed 4 bases at V and 0 bases at J, leaving 5 bases unmatched. The CDR3 sequence: CASSSTGGASYEQYF. CDR3 bases: TGTGCCAGCAGCTCCACAGGGGGCGCCTCCTACGAGCAGTACTTC.

V and J are TRBV5-6 and TRBJ1-6, with 10 bases aligning to TRBD1. This CDR3 has 12 residues. V shed 5 bases, J shed 12 bases, and the junction held 2 bases outside the gene matches. Germline values: CDR1 SGHDT, CDR2 YYEEEE. CDR3 nucleotides: TGTGCCAGCAGGACAGGGGGCGGACCCCTCCACTTT. It encodes CASRTGGGPLHF.

The chain links TRBV9 to TRBJ1-2; TRBD1 is a possible D gene (5 bases). The germline V and J ends were trimmed by 0 bases and 0 bases, with 6 bases remaining between them. This CDR3 is built from 14 residues. Germline loops: CDR1 SGDLS, CDR2 YYNGEE. The CDR3 nucleotides are TGTGCCAGCAGCGTAGACAGGACTAACTATGGCTACACCTTC. As protein: CASSVDRTNYGYTF.

CDR3 nucleotide sequence: TGTGCCAGCAGCTCACTAGTGTGGAACACCGGGGAGCTGTTTTTT. Its protein is CASSSLVWNTGELFF. This chain joins TRBV7-2 and TRBJ2-2; a weak D match, TRBD2 (5 bases). V was cut by 4 bases and J by 1 base, with 10 bases left in between. The CDR3 extends over 15 amino acids. Germline assignment: CDR1 SGHTA and CDR2 FQGNSA.

The CDR3 region has the DNA TGTGCCAGTAGTGTCGGGACTAGCATTGTGAATGAGCAGTTCTTC. It yields the protein CASSVGTSIVNEQFF. The chain has TRBV19 and TRBJ2-1, with 9 bases that match TRBD2. The ends lost 5 bases at V and 7 bases at J; junction bases unmatched: 9. The CDR3 runs to 15 residues. The V gene's germline CDR1 is LNHDA and CDR2 SQIVND (reference sequence).

The chain employs TRBV9 and TRBJ2-3; 7 nucleotides line up with TRBD2. Germline trimming cut 3 bases from V and 4 bases from J; bases unmatched to any gene: 5. Germline CDR1 SGDLS, CDR2 YYNGEE. The CDR3 loop spans 14 amino acids. In DNA form, the CDR3 reads TGTGCCAGCAGCGCCGGACTAGAGGCAGATACGCAGTATTTT. Encoded protein: CASSAGLEADTQYF.

This rearrangement joins TRBV30 to TRBJ1-1; 7 bases agree with TRBD1. Per germline, CDR1 GTSNPN and CDR2 SVGIG (reference sequence). CDR3 length: 14 residues. V dropped 3 bases and J dropped 1; count of bases not matched to a gene: 5. CDR3 residues: CAWRIRGANTEAFF. The CDR3 region has the DNA TGTGCCTGGAGGATCAGGGGGGCGAACACTGAAGCTTTCTTT.

The rearrangement uses TRBV19 and TRBJ2-7; D is unclear. The germline gives CDR1 LNHDA, CDR2 SQIVND (reference sequence). The length of the CDR3 is 13 residues. Trimming shortened V by 4 bases and J by 2 bases, and 9 bases separated the two germline ends. The CDR3 nucleotides read TGTGCCAGTAGTAGGACCGTAACCTACGAGCAGTACTTC. Translated, it gives CASSRTVTYEQYF.

The CDR3 nucleotides are TGCGCCAGCAGCCTCTATAACTACGAGCAGTACTTC. This sequence encodes CASSLYNYEQYF. The J gene is TRBJ2-7, the V gene TRBV5-1; D is unresolved. Germline V gives CDR1 SGHRS, CDR2 YFSETQ. V was pared by 4 bases and J by 3 bases, with 8 bases between. The CDR3 length is 12 residues.

The V call is TRBV6-5, the J call TRBJ2-7; TRBD1 matches 7 bases. Trimming removed 5 bases from V and 5 bases from J; junction bases left unmatched: 6. The germline CDR1 and CDR2 sequences are MNHEY and SVGAGI. The CDR3 runs 13 residues. CDR3 sequence: CASSANRGHEQYF. The DNA for the CDR3 is TGTGCCAGCAGTGCGAACAGGGGTCACGAGCAGTACTTC.

This clone was seen once. This chain uses TRBV29-1 with TRBJ2-2; 10 bases fit TRBD1. Germline V gene lookup returns CDR1 SQVTM and CDR2 ANQGSEA. With V trimmed by 5 bases and J by 4 bases, 4 bases remained unmatched. The CDR3 loop spans 14 amino acids. The CDR3 nucleotides read TGCAGCGTTAGACAGGGGGCAGGCACCGGGGAGCTGTTTTTT. It codes for CSVRQGAGTGELFF.

V usage is TRBV9 and J usage is TRBJ1-5; TRBD1 might be the D (6 bases). CDR1 and CDR2 (germline): SGDLS, YYNGEE. Trimming left V 4 bases short and J 6 bases short, with 17 bases between. The CDR3 spans 15 residues. In DNA, the CDR3 is TGTGCCAGCAGCCCAGGAGGGGGAACGGGTCAGCCCCAGCATTTT. Encoded protein: CASSPGGGTGQPQHF.

This clone was recorded once. The chain carries TRBV6-1 and TRBJ2-2; D is ambiguous. In germline, CDR1 is MNHNS, CDR2 SASEGT. This CDR3 contains 15 residues. Trimming took 4 bases from V and 1 from J, leaving 10 bases between them. The CDR3 loop reads CASSAFKGNTGELFF. In nucleotides, the CDR3 is TGTGCCAGCAGTGCTTTTAAAGGGAACACCGGGGAGCTGTTTTTT.

This chain joins TRBV11-3 and TRBJ2-7, with D perhaps TRBD2 (5 bases). The CDR3 extends over 12 amino acids. CDR1 and CDR2 from the germline V gene are SGHNT and YENEEA. The germline V and J ends were trimmed by 6 bases and 2 bases, with 8 bases remaining between them. CDR3 nucleotides: TGTGCCAGCAGTTCCGGGACCTACGAGCAGTACTTC. This encodes CASSSGTYEQYF.